This TCR beta chain came from a study of T-cell memory formation after mild COVID-19. This CDR3 is 16 amino acids long. The V segment lost 3 bases and the J segment 7 bases; nucleotides outside the gene matches: 12. From germline, CDR1 is SGDLS and CDR2 YYNGEE. Study-wide results and limits: Clones that got smaller from day 15 to 85 had even CD4/CD8, while clones growing later tipped toward CD4+. Memory sampled before infection contained some responding clones, suggesting cross-reactive memory joined.

TCRdb ran MiXCR on the 5' RACE reads and lists one entry per CDR3 protein. Of a few hundred thousand distinct CDR3 sequences detected, approximately 27% appear once; the ten largest clones hold approximately 13%. In its sample, this clonotype was seen a few times. Its antigen is not known. The TCR comes from an adult woman who had mild COVID-19 (a few samples of this study predate the infection). Cell type and time point are not known. Sequencing input: PBMCs or a T cell subset sorted from them (not recorded which). This chain links TRBV9 with TRBJ2-1; TRBD1 matches 8 bases. Here the CDR3 reads CASSAGFGTGVNEQFF. The DNA of the CDR3 is TGTGCCAGCAGCGCGGGGTTCGGGACAGGCGTTAATGAGCAGTTCTTC.